Sequencing of this T cell receptor (beta chain) was carried out in a study of cytomegalovirus exposure and HLA in healthy donors (dated by TCRdb to 2015 to 2018). Background on the whole study: According to an earlier analysis of a few hundred of the donors, about 180 million T cells yielded 100 million or so unique TCR beta sequences and 276 Gb of sequence data. Of the roughly 400 genotyped donors, approximately 80% fell in the genetic ancestry cluster associated with self-reported Caucasian donors. Class I and class II HLA loci were covered by the typing at four-digit resolution. A separate validation cohort of about 110 different subjects was used in addition to the roughly 670-subject first cohort. A later genetic analysis took genome-wide SNP genotypes for about 65% of the roughly 670 donors and used that subset as a discovery cohort. To decide whether each TCR beta V gene segment behaved as functional or pseudogenic, an earlier analysis of approximately 600 of the donors relied on high-throughput TCR beta sequencing. Rather than using new phenotypic data, the later analysis identified candidate immune exposures from TCR beta sequences and from how often those sequences occurred across donors. The study aimed to test whether signatures of past pathogen exposure could be identified by cataloging public T cell receptors. On average, about 240,000 unique TCR beta nucleotide sequences were sequenced per donor among 300 to 500 genotyped donors of the cohort, with roughly 18% of those sequences being non-productive. Typing coverage differed by locus: A, B, C, DRB1 and DQB1 were typed in roughly 620-630 donors, DQA1 in about 500, DPA1 in some 600, and DPB1 in 472. A later analysis re-examined previously published TCR beta repertoires from about 670 donors and added high-resolution HLA genotyping to investigate patterns of TCR occurrence. Every repertoire in the discovery cohort had been generated on one and the same sequencing platform. Because of strong linkage in the cohort, roughly five DR-DQ haplotypes were treated as single units for association and clustering. Donor age, sex, ethnicity and CMV serostatus were compiled alongside the repertoire data. To predict cytomegalovirus infection status, the study brought together high-throughput TCR immunosequencing, statistical association of individual TCRs with disease status, and machine learning. The T cell repertoires of roughly 660 subjects were profiled by immunosequencing and related to cytomegalovirus serostatus. An early release that covered some 630 HLA-typed donors contained approximately 300 gigabases of sequencing data and 70 million to 100 million unique TCR sequences.

To note about this clone: Its specific antigen is unknown. No qualities accompany the bases; no much larger clone lies one base away.

Library prep was done by the immunoSEQ multiplex PCR assay. The multiplex PCR relied on a mix of 60 forward primers for TCR Vbeta segments and 13 reverse primers for TCR Jbeta segments. The CDR3 region of rearranged TCR beta genes was amplified from genomic DNA by a multiplex PCR assay. Amplified TCR beta libraries were sequenced as 87-base-pair reads on the Illumina HiSeq System. As for the original processing: A later analysis counted tens of millions of unique TCR beta chains across the approximately 700 repertoires, and about 10 million of these chains were shared by at least two donors. To remove PCR and sequencing errors, raw reads were error-corrected and collapsed into unique sequences using a nearest-neighbor algorithm that merged closely related sequences. V, D and J gene segments were assigned by aligning CDR3 sequences to IMGT reference sequences. For a sequence to be retained, a match of at least six nucleotides to both a V gene segment and a J gene segment was required. Rearrangements were classified as productive when the CDR3 lacked stop codons and remained in frame with V and J, and all other rearrangements were classified as non-productive. Following IMGT convention, CDR3 was defined as the stretch from the second conserved V-encoded cysteine to the conserved J-encoded phenylalanine. In an earlier analysis of around 600 of the donors, sequences lacking an unambiguous match to a single V gene segment were excluded. In an earlier analysis of several hundred of the donors, V segments were called functional above 56.7% productive rearrangements and were called segregating when the between-donor standard deviation exceeded 5%. A statistical classification framework was developed to diagnose cytomegalovirus status using the catalog of TCR beta chain sequences. A later analysis assigned V and J genes by comparing TCR nucleotide sequences with IMGT/GENE-DB human TR gene sequences. A later analysis assigned CDR3 sequences and most-parsimonious VDJ recombination scenarios with the TCRdist pipeline. A later analysis defined each TCR beta chain by its CDR3 amino acid sequence plus V-gene family, and excluded reads lacking a unique V-gene family. A later analysis removed roughly 590 highly shared, low-generation-probability nucleotide sequences to deal with suspected cross-contamination and a sequencing artifact. In a later analysis, a clonal expansion index was calculated for each public chain from normalized within-repertoire ranks of inferred template counts. A later analysis computed generation probabilities with a VDJ recombination model fitted to out-of-frame rearrangements, and checked the results against IGoR. In a later analysis, hypergeometric tests were used to score TCR-TCR, TCR-HLA and TCR-CMV co-occurrence, with a repertoire-size bias correction applied to TCR pairs. To estimate false discovery rates, a later analysis permuted the HLA or CMV assignments 20 times. In a later analysis, co-occurring TCRs were grouped with DBSCAN, and TCRdist sequence similarity was added when clustering was performed within HLA-allele-positive subsets. Repertoires with fewer than 30,000 or more than 120,000 public chains were left out of co-occurrence clustering, as were roughly five repertoires with anomalous nucleotide sharing. This immuneACCESS table, as held by TCRdb, lists in-frame sequences with V and J called but not all clones. Of the missing ones, under half trace to an unresolved V gene in checked studies; the others have no known cause. That table gives V, J and clone size, and the DNA gave D and trimming. The sample data list 200,000 to 250,000 clones, and roughly 75% of these were observed just once. The biggest ten clones account for 1.8% of the sample.

In total, roughly 670 healthy bone marrow donors made up the cohort. At the time of sampling, all cohort members were nominally healthy, though unrecorded immune exposures were likely present. The donor was CMV seronegative and was included in the group of 352 seronegative cohort members. Each donor provided a peripheral blood sample, and peripheral blood mononuclear cells were used for TCR beta sequencing. The Qiagen DNeasy Blood Extraction Kit was used to extract genomic DNA from the blood cell samples. General study outcomes and caveats: Because HLA typing was missing for some donors at each locus, association tests included only the typed subset. A later analysis associated about 17,000 TCR beta sequences with specific HLA alleles at a false discovery rate of 0.05. In this cohort, only TCR beta chains were sequenced, and detectable features were limited by the absence of alpha or paired-chain data. A further reported finding was that TCR beta sequences accurately predicted the HLA-A and HLA-B alleles for most subjects in the first cohort. An association between a missense DCLRE1C variant and V-gene and J-gene trimming of TCR beta chains was found in a later genetic analysis and replicated in an independent cohort. Linkage disequilibrium might explain the correlated functional status among segregating V segments, but an unknown experimental factor could not be ruled out. Roughly uniform sequencing depth across donors was assumed in presence/absence analyses, although this assumption may not hold. In vitro tests confirmed that a few of the cytomegalovirus-associated TCR beta chains recognize cytomegalovirus antigens. A later analysis reported that several top co-occurrence clusters appeared linked to parvovirus B19, influenza, CMV and Epstein-Barr virus. The only immune exposure information available for the cohort was CMV serostatus. The study listed 150 to 200 TCR beta chains as associated with cytomegalovirus. When HLA alleles, especially DR and DQ, strongly co-occurred, attributing TCR associations to individual alleles was difficult. A later analysis found that TCR association rates varied across HLA loci, with DRB1 alleles showing the most associated TCRs and HLA-C alleles the fewest. Compared with equally common non-associated chains, HLA-associated TCR beta chains in a later analysis were more clonally expanded and had lower generation probabilities. It was suggested by the authors that the approach could potentially be generalized to other disease states and immunological phenotypes. In an earlier analysis of some 500 of the donors, most TCR beta V segments appeared in productive rearrangements about 87% or about 30% of the time, broadly matching IMGT annotations. A later genetic analysis reported fewer N-insertions in productive TCRs among donors in an Asian-associated ancestry cluster than the roughly 650-donor mean. A later analysis found that most CMV-associated TCR beta chains appeared HLA-restricted, with HLA associations seemingly driven largely by CMV exposure. A cluster of highly shared sequence variants was judged likely to represent a technical artifact of the sequencing pipeline. Across donors, most TCR sequences were observed very rarely, whereas some public TCRs were present in many individuals. The earlier analysis of almost 600 of the donors excluded seventeen rarely observed V segments, including chromosome 9 orphons, because counts were too low. The classifier was reported to diagnose cytomegalovirus status with high specificity and sensitivity in both the original cohort and the validation cohort.

This sequence originates from a woman under 40 in good health and CMV-seronegative. The material sequenced was PBMCs.

The DNA is TGTGCCAGCAGCCCAACCGGGGGCACAGATACGCAGTATTTT. Translated, it gives CASSPTGGTDTQYF. The sequence joins TRBV7-3 to TRBJ2-3; tentative D gene TRBD2, with 5 bases matching. CDR1 and CDR2 are read off the germline V gene as SGHTA and FQGTGA. V is shortened by 5 bases, J by 1 base, and the region joining them spans 10 bases. The CDR3 spans 14 residues, from the cysteine through the phenylalanine. The entry retains the CDR3 DNA only, 42 bases that are in frame from base 1.